A single T cell receptor (beta chain) is shown here with its context. The target antigen is unknown. The sample belongs to a study of blood T cells in healthy people across ages. The authors ran a second PCR of 7 to 11 cycles using a sample-barcoded 5' primer and a J-beta primer mix. TCRdb analysed the 5' RACE reads with MiXCR anew, one entry per CDR3 protein. The data contain more than 650,000 distinct CDR3 sequences, roughly 24% of them singletons. General study findings and limits: Researchers judged that diversity estimates from one million T cells fell short of true values. Expanded clonotype shifts may have been confounded, as the donors had an unknown CMV status.

CDR1 and CDR2 (germline): PRHDT, FYEKMQ (reference sequence). The CDR3 runs 14 residues. The V end was cut by 0 bases, the J end by 7 bases, with 12 bases between. The same sample was also used in a study of T cells of mothers and their children. That report notes: Donation involved a few healthy Caucasian mothers and the six children that they had. Overlap measured in related mother-child pairs was slightly, non-significantly higher than in unrelated pairs.

This clonotype was sampled from a boy younger than 18 in good health. The sequenced material came from blood. The V gene is TRBV13, the J gene TRBJ1-2; perhaps TRBD1 as D (5 bases). CDR3 sequence: CASSLGGVKGGYTF. CDR3 nucleotide sequence: TGTGCCAGCAGCTTAGGAGGGGTGAAGGGTGGCTACACCTTC.